The T cell receptor (beta chain) described here comes from a study of technical replicates of blood from several donors. Produced via immunoSEQ multiplex PCR; TCRdb's table is partial and in-frame only. The sample contains 85,000 to 100,000 clones, around 95% of which appear only once. With 6 bases clipped from V and 2 bases from J, the junction kept 11 bases outside the gene matches. Germline V gene data show CDR1 as SGDLS and CDR2 as YYNGEE. The CDR3 consists of 16 residues. The V call is TRBV9, the J call TRBJ2-3; 8 nucleotides agree with TRBD2. The sequenced material came from T cells isolated from PBMCs. The clonotype was recovered from a human donor in good health. CDR3 residues: CASNTGGGSVTDTQYF. The CDR3 bases are TGTGCCAGCAACACGGGGGGGGGCTCCGTCACAGATACGCAGTATTTT.